What follows are 15 T cell receptor beta chains derived from one specimen sequenced in a study of tumor-infiltrating lymphocytes in localized non-small cell lung cancer. TCRdb keeps only in-frame clones here, not all; method: immunoSEQ multiplex PCR. The sample records more than 2,000 clones, about 53% being singletons. Sequencing was performed on uninvolved lung tissue not adjacent to the tumor. These receptors were obtained from a human donor with non-small cell lung cancer. Some clones in this sample may be carry-over from other donors' samples.

The chain links TRBV5-1 to TRBJ2-2, with D perhaps TRBD2 (6 bases). Germline V lookup: CDR1 SGHRS, CDR2 YFSETQ. Trimming removed 1 base at V and 1 base at J, with 11 bases between. The CDR3 has 16 residues. In nucleotides, the CDR3 is TGCGCCAGCAGCTTGTCCGGGAGTGAGAACACCGGGGAGCTGTTTTTT. The encoded protein is CASSLSGSENTGELFF.

This rearrangement joins TRBV29-1 to TRBJ1-1; D remains ambiguous. Germline V gives CDR1 SQVTM, CDR2 ANQGSEA. This CDR3 contains 11 residues. Trimming cost V 5 bases and J 7 bases, with 11 bases left between them. CDR3 sequence: CSVSRTVEAFF. CDR3 coding DNA: TGCAGCGTTAGTAGGACGGTTGAAGCTTTCTTT. Drawing the rest from reference TRBV29-1 and TRBJ1-1, the complete variable domain is SAVISQKPSRDICQRGTSLTIQCQVDSQVTMMFWYRQQPGQSLTLIATANQGSEATYESGFVIDKFPISRPNLTFSTLTVSNMSPEDSSIYLCSVSRTVEAFFGQGTRLTVV.

The chain has TRBV30 and TRBJ1-5, with no clear D. CDR3 length: 14 residues. V was pared by 2 bases and J by 3 bases, with 11 bases between. The germline V gene encodes CDR1 GTSNPN and CDR2 SVGIG (reference sequence). The CDR3 DNA sequence: TGTGCCTGGAGTCGTGGACGGATCAATCAGCCCCAGCATTTT. Its protein is CAWSRGRINQPQHF.

The chain uses TRBV27 and TRBJ2-1; 7 bases are shared with TRBD1. V was pared by 5 bases and J by 10 bases, with 11 bases of the junction left unmatched. Germline CDR1 and CDR2: MNHEY and SMNVEV (reference sequence). The CDR3 contains 14 residues. Here the CDR3 DNA reads TGTGCCAGCAGTGCGGGCCCGACAGGGTACGAGCAGTTCTTC. Translated, it gives CASSAGPTGYEQFF.

The table lists this clone with a count of one. The chain links TRBV29-1 to TRBJ1-2; D is unresolved. The CDR3 totals 12 residues. The V end lost 7 bases, the J end lost 1 base, and 10 bases lay between the germline ends. The V gene's germline CDR1 is SQVTM and CDR2 ANQGSEA. CDR3 nucleotide sequence: TGCAGCGCGGAGTACGGTAACTATGGCTACACCTTC. It specifies CSAEYGNYGYTF.

This chain joins TRBV29-1 and TRBJ2-2; D is ambiguous. Germline CDR1 reads SQVTM; CDR2 reads ANQGSEA. This CDR3 is built from 13 residues. The V end was cut by 4 bases, the J end by 0 bases, with 6 bases between. CDR3 bases: TGCAGCGTTGGTCAGTCGAACACCGGGGAGCTGTTTTTT. It is translated as CSVGQSNTGELFF.

On this clone itself: Distinct nucleotide sequences in the sample also encode this CDR3. The chain is built from TRBV9 and TRBJ2-5; 9 positions match TRBD2. The germline V gene encodes CDR1 SGDLS and CDR2 YYNGEE. V was clipped by 0 bases and J by 5 bases; unmatched bases: 5. The CDR3 totals 15 residues. CDR3 sequence (DNA): TGTGCCAGCAGCGTAGTGGGCGGGGGGGCCGAGACCCAGTACTTC. It translates to CASSVVGGGAETQYF. The full variable domain, completed using reference TRBV9 and TRBJ2-5, is DSGVTQTPKHLITATGQRVTLRCSPRSGDLSVYWYQQSLDQGLQFLIQYYNGEERAKGNILERFSAQQFPDLHSELNLSSLELGDSALYFCASSVVGGGAETQYFGPGTRLLVL.

The chain carries TRBV7-2 and TRBJ2-5, with a tentative D call TRBD1 (5 bases). Germline values: CDR1 SGHTA, CDR2 FQGNSA. The CDR3 is made up of 11 amino acids. Trimming stripped 5 bases from V and 11 bases from J, with 12 bases between. The CDR3 nucleotides read TGTGCCAGCAGCCAGAGACAGCAACAGTACTTC. Protein: CASSQRQQQYF.

V and J are TRBV28 and TRBJ2-6, with D uncertain. The CDR3 sequence is 12 residues long. The V gene lost 8 bases and the J gene lost 4 bases, with 6 bases spanning the gap. Germline CDR1 MDHEN, CDR2 SYDVKM. CDR3: CASSRGANVLTF. The CDR3 bases are TGTGCCAGCTCCCGGGGGGCCAACGTCCTGACTTTC.

The V call is TRBV7-2, the J call TRBJ2-1; D is unclear. This CDR3 is built from 14 residues. The V end was cut by 5 bases, the J end by 9 bases, with 17 bases between. In germline, CDR1 is SGHTA, CDR2 FQGNSA. In nucleotides, the CDR3 is TGTGCCAGCAGCCCAATCCTACGCTCAGTTGAGCAGTTCTTC. Protein product: CASSPILRSVEQFF. Based on the CDR3 plus reference TRBV7-2 and TRBJ2-1, the full variable domain is GAGVSQSPSNKVTEKGKDVELRCDPISGHTALYWYRQSLGQGLEFLIYFQGNSAPDKSGLPSDRFSAERTGGSVSTLTIQRTQQEDSAVYLCASSPILRSVEQFFGPGTRLTVL.

By share, this clone counts as medium-sized (0.01 to 0.1%). Other DNA sequences in the same sample also yield this CDR3. The V and J genes are TRBV19 and TRBJ2-1; 7 nucleotides align to TRBD2. Germline V CDR1 and CDR2: LNHDA, SQIVND (reference sequence). The CDR3 runs 15 residues. Germline trimming cut 4 bases from V and 4 bases from J; bases unmatched to any gene: 7. CDR3 DNA: TGTGCCAGTAGTACCGTAGCGGGCCCTTACAATGAGCAGTTCTTC. This encodes CASSTVAGPYNEQFF.

V gene TRBV30 combines with J gene TRBJ1-2, with D possibly being TRBD1 (5 bases). The CDR3 runs 12 residues. Looked up from germline, CDR1 is GTSNPN and CDR2 is SVGIG (reference sequence). The V end was cut by 0 bases, the J end by 7 bases, with 9 bases between. CDR3 protein: CAWSVQRGGYTF. Written as DNA, the CDR3 is TGTGCCTGGAGTGTACAGAGGGGTGGCTACACCTTC.

The chain recombines TRBV29-1 with TRBJ2-5, with D hard to call. The CDR3 is made up of 14 amino acids. Germline assignment: CDR1 SQVTM and CDR2 ANQGSEA. Trimming shortened V by 3 bases and J by 0 bases, and 11 bases separated the two germline ends. In nucleotides, the CDR3 is TGCAGCGTTGATAGTTGGGGTAACCAAGAGACCCAGTACTTC. Translation: CSVDSWGNQETQYF.

This clone occurred once. The chain joins TRBV27 to TRBJ1-1, with a weak D call TRBD1 (6 bases). Germline CDR1 and CDR2: MNHEY and SMNVEV (reference sequence). This CDR3 has 13 residues. V shed 6 bases and J shed 1 base, with 9 bases lying between them. DNA for the CDR3: TGTGCCAGCAGAAAACAGGGGAACACTGAAGCTTTCTTT. Translated, it gives CASRKQGNTEAFF.

By its share, this clone is medium-sized. The V gene is TRBV27, the J gene TRBJ1-5; D gene ambiguous. The germline V gene encodes CDR1 MNHEY and CDR2 SMNVEV (reference sequence). The V end was cut by 5 bases, the J end by 5 bases, with 13 bases between. The CDR3 length is 14 residues. The CDR3 region is CASSPRTVDQPQHF. As DNA, the CDR3 is TGTGCCAGCAGTCCTAGGACGGTTGATCAGCCCCAGCATTTT.